This TCR beta chain was sequenced during a study of PD-1 blockade in mismatch repair-deficient tumors. The V gene's germline CDR1 is MNHNS and CDR2 SASEGT. Trimming removed 2 bases from V and 3 bases from J, with 10 bases in between. CDR3 size: 14 residues. This clone was picked up one time. Data came from immunoSEQ multiplex PCR; TCRdb stores just in-frame clones and leaves some out. The table lists roughly 120,000 clones, about 80% of them singletons. The material sequenced was peripheral blood, taken 60 weeks after starting pembrolizumab. The clonotype was recovered from an adult with mismatch repair-deficient cancer. This chain connects TRBV6-1 to TRBJ1-1; possible D gene TRBD1, 5 bases. The CDR3 sequence: CASSEPGRDTEAFF. In DNA, the CDR3 is TGTGCCAGCAGTGAACCGGGACGAGACACTGAAGCTTTCTTT.